One sample yielded the 2 T cell receptor beta chains listed below, sequenced in a study of blood T cell repertoires in COVID-19. Some clones are missing from TCRdb's copy, which holds only in-frame ones; the method was immunoSEQ multiplex PCR. The table lists about 95,000 clones, approximately 88% of them singletons. The sequenced sample was peripheral blood. The receptors come from a woman aged 70-85 years with acute or convalescent COVID-19.

The genes are TRBV7-9 and TRBJ2-1; D is ambiguous. The CDR3 length is 14 residues. Per the germline V gene, CDR1 is SEHNR and CDR2 is FQNEAQ (reference sequence). The ends were cut back, 7 bases at V and 0 bases at J, with 10 bases in the middle. CDR3 DNA sequence: TGTGCCAGCAAGCGCGGTAGCTCCTACAATGAGCAGTTCTTC. Protein sequence: CASKRGSSYNEQFF.

V gene TRBV6-1 combines with J gene TRBJ2-7; TRBD1 might be the D (6 bases). Germline CDR1 reads MNHNS; CDR2 reads SASEGT. Deletions cut 2 bases from V and 2 bases from J, with 10 bases between. This CDR3 has 14 amino acids. The CDR3 here is CASSEQGNTYEQYV. CDR3 nucleotide sequence: TGTGCCAGCAGTGAACAGGGGAACACCTACGAGCAGTACGTC.